This is a list of T cell receptor beta chains from one sample in a study of T cell repertoires in cytomegalovirus infection. In TCRdb, the reads were re-called with MiXCR into one record per CDR3 protein. The table records about 340,000 distinct CDR3 sequences, approximately 32% of them present only once. For these receptors, no antigen is known. The source material was cultured PBMCs, sampled from culture after CMV antigen stimulation. Receptors originate from a human donor in good health (CMV status not recorded). Some clones in this sample may be carry-over from other donors' samples. The CDR3 runs from the conserved cysteine through the conserved F or W. A D gene is named only where the DNA matches it firmly. Size tells how often a clone was seen (once, few, many) or the class of an expanded clone, and some rows leave it out.

J gene	V gene	clone size	D gene	CDR3 DNA	CDR3 protein
TRBJ2-7	TRBV7-9	-	TRBD1	TGTGCCAGCAGCTTCAGGGACAGCGCCTACGAGCAGTACTTC	CASSFRDSAYEQYF
TRBJ2-1	TRBV7-3	-	-	TGTGCCAGCAGCTTAATGAACAATGAGCAGTTCTTC	CASSLMNNEQFF
TRBJ2-4	TRBV6-1	few	TRBD1	TGTGCCAGCAGTGGGACAGGGGGGAGAGGAAACATTCAGTACTTC	CASSGTGGRGNIQYF
TRBJ2-4	TRBV20-1	-	TRBD1	TGCAGTGCTTATTCTTACAGGGGGCCCAAAAACATTCAGTACTTC	CSAYSYRGPKNIQYF
TRBJ2-2	TRBV7-3	few	TRBD2	TGTGCCAGCAGCTTAACGCGGGAGATCGGGGAGCTGTTTTTT	CASSLTREIGELFF
TRBJ1-2	TRBV19	once	TRBD1	TGTGCCAGTAGCACGGGACAGGGTACCTATGGCTACACCTTC	CASSTGQGTYGYTF
TRBJ1-1	TRBV4-2	few	-	TGTGCCAGCAGCCAAGGAGGGGCTTACACTGAAGCTTTCTTT	CASSQGGAYTEAFF
TRBJ1-6	TRBV5-6	-	-	TGTGCCAGCAGCTTGGCGGTTATTGGTTCACCCCTCCACTTT	CASSLAVIGSPLHF
TRBJ2-3	TRBV27	-	-	TGTGCCAGCAGTTCTGGGGGAGATACGCAGTATTTT	CASSSGGDTQYF
TRBJ1-2	TRBV7-9	-	TRBD1	TGTGCCAGCAGCTTAGCGCAGGGGACAGGGGCCGCCTCTAACTATGGCTACACCTTC	CASSLAQGTGAASNYGYTF
TRBJ2-1	TRBV6-5	few	-	TGTGCCAGCAGTTACTCGGGGGGCGTTATCCTCAATGAGCAGTTCTTC	CASSYSGGVILNEQFF
TRBJ1-1	TRBV7-6	many	TRBD1	TGTGCCAGCAGCTCACGGACAGGGCTGGCCACTGAAGCTTTCTTT	CASSSRTGLATEAFF
TRBJ1-1	TRBV7-6	-	-	TGTGCCAGCAGCCGCGGCGGGGGGGGAATCGCTGAAGCTTTCTTT	CASSRGGGGIAEAFF
TRBJ2-2	TRBV9	-	TRBD2	TGTGCCAGCAGCGTAGAAGGAGCGGGAGACTCCGGGGAGCTGTTTTTT	CASSVEGAGDSGELFF
TRBJ2-1	TRBV7-2	many	-	TGTGCCAGCAGCTTAGTTGGTAGTACCTACAGTGAGCAGTTCTTC	CASSLVGSTYSEQFF
TRBJ1-1	TRBV12-3/TRBV12-4	many	TRBD1	TGTGCCAGCAGGGCCAGGGGGCGGGTGAACACTGAAGCTTTCTTT	CASRARGRVNTEAFF
TRBJ2-3	TRBV15	-	-	TGTGCCACCAGCAGAGACCGAGAGACCGTTGATACGCAGTATTTT	CATSRDRETVDTQYF
TRBJ2-5	TRBV27	-	TRBD2	TGTGCCAGCACACCTACCGGACTAGCGGGGGCGCAACACCAAGAGACCCAGTACTTC	CASTPTGLAGAQHQETQYF
TRBJ1-3	TRBV9	few	-	TGTGCCAGCAGCGTAGGAGGGGTAGATGGGCACACCATATATTTT	CASSVGGVDGHTIYF
TRBJ2-7	TRBV5-4	-	-	TGTGCCAGCAGCCCTAGCAGCGGAGCCTACGAGCAGTACTTC	CASSPSSGAYEQYF
TRBJ1-4	TRBV10-3	once	-	TGTGCCATCGCCGGGAGTAATGAAAAACTGTTTTTT	CAIAGSNEKLFF
TRBJ1-2	TRBV5-1	few	-	TGCGCCAGCAGCTCGCCGGGGGCGCGTGGCTACACCTTC	CASSSPGARGYTF
TRBJ2-7	TRBV19	-	TRBD1	TGTGCCAGTAGACCGGGACAGGGCATCTACGAGCAGTACTTC	CASRPGQGIYEQYF
TRBJ2-7	TRBV20-1	-	-	TGCAGTGCTAGATCTGGGGTCACCTACGAGCAGTACTTC	CSARSGVTYEQYF
TRBJ2-1	TRBV7-9	few	TRBD1	TGTGCCAGCAGCTCAGCGGTACAGGGGAACTACAATGAGCAGTTCTTC	CASSSAVQGNYNEQFF
TRBJ2-1	TRBV29-1	-	TRBD2	TGCAGCGTTGAGACAGGGACTAGCGGGAGGGCCGTTACCTACAATGAGCAGTTCTTC	CSVETGTSGRAVTYNEQFF
TRBJ2-2	TRBV6-6	-	TRBD2	TGTGCCAGCAGAGACGGGACTAGCGGGATAGGGTACACCGGGGAGCTGTTTTTT	CASRDGTSGIGYTGELFF
TRBJ2-1	TRBV18	-	TRBD2	TGTGCCAGCTCACCCCGGACTAGCGGGGGCTCGGATGAGCAGTTCTTC	CASSPRTSGGSDEQFF
TRBJ1-1	TRBV4-1	few	-	TGCGCCAGCAGCCCTAGCCCCTCCGGAAAGGGTCCTGAAGCTTTCTTT	CASSPSPSGKGPEAFF
TRBJ1-5	TRBV6-5	few	-	TGTGCCAGCAGTTACTCGGCACCGATTAGCAATCAGCCCCAGCATTTT	CASSYSAPISNQPQHF
TRBJ2-1	TRBV7-6	few	TRBD2	TGTGCCAGCAGCCGGGGGGGATCCCGCAATGAGCAGTTCTTC	CASSRGGSRNEQFF
TRBJ1-5	TRBV19	-	TRBD1	TGTGCCTCTTGGACAGGAGGCAATCAGCCCCAGCATTTT	CASWTGGNQPQHF
TRBJ2-2	TRBV6-2/TRBV6-3	few	-	TGTGCCAGCAGTTACTCGTTCGTAAGGGCCACCCTGAACACCGGGGAGCTGTTTTTT	CASSYSFVRATLNTGELFF
TRBJ1-5	TRBV19	-	-	TGTGCCAGTAGTATAGTCGGACGGGACAATCAGCCCCAGCATTTT	CASSIVGRDNQPQHF
TRBJ2-4	TRBV12-3/TRBV12-4	-	-	TGTGCCAGCAGTTTCGTTACCGGGCAGTCAGCCAAAAACATTCAGTACTTC	CASSFVTGQSAKNIQYF
TRBJ2-7	TRBV28	-	TRBD2	TGTGCCAGCGGCCCTAGCGGTAACTACGAGCAGTACTTC	CASGPSGNYEQYF
TRBJ1-1	TRBV3-1	few	-	TGTGCCAGCACCCTCAGGGGCGGCACTGAAGCTTTCTTT	CASTLRGGTEAFF
TRBJ2-7	TRBV27	few	TRBD2	TGTGCCAGCAGTTTCTCGAGCGGGGGACTATCCTACGAGCAGTACTTC	CASSFSSGGLSYEQYF
TRBJ2-7	TRBV12-3/TRBV12-4	-	-	TGTGCCAGCAGTATAGACCGGGGCGAGCAGTACTTC	CASSIDRGEQYF
TRBJ1-5	TRBV7-2	few	-	TGTGCCAGCAGCTTAGTCGCAGGGTCAGGCAATCAGCCCCAGCATTTT	CASSLVAGSGNQPQHF
TRBJ1-5	TRBV12-5	few	-	TGTGCTAGTGGTTTGGAAGAGAATCAGCCCCAGCATTTT	CASGLEENQPQHF
TRBJ2-3	TRBV19	-	-	TGTGCCAGTAGTATGGGTTGGGAGACAGATACGCAGTATTTT	CASSMGWETDTQYF
TRBJ1-1	TRBV12-3/TRBV12-4	-	-	TGTGCCAGCAGTCCACTTTCCGGGAACACTGAAGCTTTCTTT	CASSPLSGNTEAFF
TRBJ2-2	TRBV12-3/TRBV12-4	-	TRBD1	TGTGCCAGCAGTTGGGACAGAGTCACCGGGGAGCTGTTTTTT	CASSWDRVTGELFF
TRBJ1-3	TRBV12-3/TRBV12-4	many	-	TGTGCCAGCAGTTCTCCTCAGGGTCTAGGAAACACCATATATTTT	CASSSPQGLGNTIYF
TRBJ2-5	TRBV15	-	-	TGTGCCACCAGCAGAGGGGAGGGAGGGGGGCAAGAGACCCAGTACTTC	CATSRGEGGGQETQYF
TRBJ2-7	TRBV18	few	TRBD1	TGTGCCAGCTCACCTCTTCCGGGGACAGGGAAGGACGAGCAGTACTTC	CASSPLPGTGKDEQYF
TRBJ1-2	TRBV28	-	TRBD1	TGTGCCAGCAGTGCCGATGGTGAGGGGGCGCCGGGTGGCTACACCTTC	CASSADGEGAPGGYTF
TRBJ2-7	TRBV4-1	-	TRBD2	TGCGCCAGCAGCCAAGACACTAGCGGGACCTTTAACGAGCAGTACTTC	CASSQDTSGTFNEQYF
TRBJ2-1	TRBV5-5	few	-	TGTGCCAGCAGCTTGGGACAAGGGATAACGGGTGAGCAGTTCTTC	CASSLGQGITGEQFF
TRBJ2-1	TRBV20-1	-	TRBD1	TGCAGTGCCGCCGGGACAGGGGAGTACAATGAGCAGTTCTTC	CSAAGTGEYNEQFF
TRBJ1-1	TRBV7-9	many	-	TGTGCCAGCAGCTTAGCAGGGGACACTGAAGCTTTCTTT	CASSLAGDTEAFF
TRBJ1-1	TRBV7-9	-	TRBD1	TGTGCCAGCAGCTTAGACAACGACAGGGGTCACACTGAAGCTTTCTTT	CASSLDNDRGHTEAFF
TRBJ2-5	TRBV24-1	many	TRBD2	TGTGCCACCAGTTGGACTAGCGGGGAACAAGAGACCCAGTACTTC	CATSWTSGEQETQYF
TRBJ2-1	TRBV27	few	TRBD2	TGTGCCAGCAGTCCCTCGACAGGGACTAGCGGGAGGGCCTGGAATGAGCAGTTCTTC	CASSPSTGTSGRAWNEQFF
TRBJ1-3	TRBV7-6	few	TRBD1	TGTGCCAGCAGCTTGGGGACAGGGGGCTATGGAAACACCATATATTTT	CASSLGTGGYGNTIYF
TRBJ2-1	TRBV11-1	many	-	TGTGCCAGCAGCTCAATCAGTGGATGGGTGAACAATGAGCAGTTCTTC	CASSSISGWVNNEQFF